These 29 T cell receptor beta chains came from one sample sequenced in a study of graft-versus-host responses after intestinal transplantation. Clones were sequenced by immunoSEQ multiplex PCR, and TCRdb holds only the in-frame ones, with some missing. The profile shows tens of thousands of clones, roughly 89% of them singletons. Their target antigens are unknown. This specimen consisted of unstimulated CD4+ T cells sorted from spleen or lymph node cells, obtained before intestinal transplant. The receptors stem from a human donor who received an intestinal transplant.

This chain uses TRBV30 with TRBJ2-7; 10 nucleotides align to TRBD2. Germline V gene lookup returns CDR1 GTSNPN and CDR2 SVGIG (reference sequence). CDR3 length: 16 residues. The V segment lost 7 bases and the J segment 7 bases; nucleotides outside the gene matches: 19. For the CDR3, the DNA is TGTGCCTCCTTCACCGGTAAAAGCGGGGGGGCTTGGGAGCAGTACTTC. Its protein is CASFTGKSGGAWEQYF.

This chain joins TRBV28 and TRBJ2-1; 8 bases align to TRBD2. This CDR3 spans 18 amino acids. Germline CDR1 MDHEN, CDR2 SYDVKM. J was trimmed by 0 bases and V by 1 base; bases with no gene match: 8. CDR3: CASSLYPTSASSYNEQFF. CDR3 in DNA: TGTGCCAGCAGTTTATACCCGACTAGCGCAAGCTCCTACAATGAGCAGTTCTTC.

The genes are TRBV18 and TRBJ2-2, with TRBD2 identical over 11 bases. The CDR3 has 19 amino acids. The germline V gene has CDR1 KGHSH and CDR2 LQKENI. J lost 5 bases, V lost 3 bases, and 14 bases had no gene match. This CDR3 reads CASSPGIAGLAGRTGELFF. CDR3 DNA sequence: TGTGCCAGCTCACCGGGGATCGCCGGACTAGCGGGTCGTACCGGGGAGCTGTTTTTT.

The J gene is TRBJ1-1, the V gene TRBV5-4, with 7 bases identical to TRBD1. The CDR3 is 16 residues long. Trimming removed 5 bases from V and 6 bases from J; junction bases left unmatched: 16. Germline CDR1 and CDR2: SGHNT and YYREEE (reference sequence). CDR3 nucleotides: TGTGCCAGCAGGTTAGGGAGAAGGGGACAGTCCTCTGAAGCTTTCTTT. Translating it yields CASRLGRRGQSSEAFF.

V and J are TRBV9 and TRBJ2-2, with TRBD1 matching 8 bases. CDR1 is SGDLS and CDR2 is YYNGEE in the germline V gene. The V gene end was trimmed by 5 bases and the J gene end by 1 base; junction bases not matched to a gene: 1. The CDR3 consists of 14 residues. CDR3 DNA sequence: TGTGCCAGCAGAGGGACAGGGAACACCGGGGAGCTGTTTTTT. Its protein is CASRGTGNTGELFF.

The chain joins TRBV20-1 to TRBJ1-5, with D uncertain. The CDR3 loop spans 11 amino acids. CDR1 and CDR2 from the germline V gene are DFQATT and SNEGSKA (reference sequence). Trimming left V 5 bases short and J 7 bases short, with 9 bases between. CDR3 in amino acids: CSAAEGQPQHF. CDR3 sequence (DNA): TGCAGTGCTGCGGAGGGCCAGCCCCAGCATTTT.

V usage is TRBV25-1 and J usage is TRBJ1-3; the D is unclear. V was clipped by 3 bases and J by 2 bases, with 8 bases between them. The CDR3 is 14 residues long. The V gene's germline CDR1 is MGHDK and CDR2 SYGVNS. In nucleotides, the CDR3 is TGTGCCAGCAGTGATGGGCAAACTGGAAACACCATATATTTT. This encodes CASSDGQTGNTIYF.

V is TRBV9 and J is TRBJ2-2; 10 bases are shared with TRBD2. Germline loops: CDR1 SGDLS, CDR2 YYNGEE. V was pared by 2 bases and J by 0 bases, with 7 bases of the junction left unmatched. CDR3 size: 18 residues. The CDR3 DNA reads TGTGCCAGCAGCGTCCTAGCGGGGGCCATCGCGAACACCGGGGAGCTGTTTTTT. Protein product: CASSVLAGAIANTGELFF. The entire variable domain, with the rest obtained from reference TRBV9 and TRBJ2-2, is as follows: DSGVTQTPKHLITATGQRVTLRCSPRSGDLSVYWYQQSLDQGLQFLIQYYNGEERAKGNILERFSAQQFPDLHSELNLSSLELGDSALYFCASSVLAGAIANTGELFFGEGSRLTVL.

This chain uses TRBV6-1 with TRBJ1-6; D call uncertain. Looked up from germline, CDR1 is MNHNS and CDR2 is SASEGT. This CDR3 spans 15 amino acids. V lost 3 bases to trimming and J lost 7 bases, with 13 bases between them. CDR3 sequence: CASSEVAAGNSPLHF. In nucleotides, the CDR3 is TGTGCCAGCAGTGAGGTGGCGGCTGGCAATTCACCCCTCCACTTT.

This chain's CDR3 is CASSFGQGAGETQYF. In DNA, the CDR3 is TGTGCCAGCAGTTTCGGACAGGGGGCAGGGGAGACCCAGTACTTC. The chain links TRBV6-6 to TRBJ2-5, with 11 positions matching TRBD1. V dropped 4 bases and J dropped 5; count of bases not matched to a gene: 6. Germline values: CDR1 MNHNY, CDR2 SVGAGI (reference sequence). The CDR3 contains 15 residues.

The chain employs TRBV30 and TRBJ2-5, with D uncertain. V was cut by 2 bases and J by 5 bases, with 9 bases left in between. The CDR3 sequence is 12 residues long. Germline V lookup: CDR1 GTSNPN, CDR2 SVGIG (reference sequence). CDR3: CAWSSGPETQYF. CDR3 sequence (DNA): TGTGCCTGGAGTAGTGGGCCGGAGACCCAGTACTTC.

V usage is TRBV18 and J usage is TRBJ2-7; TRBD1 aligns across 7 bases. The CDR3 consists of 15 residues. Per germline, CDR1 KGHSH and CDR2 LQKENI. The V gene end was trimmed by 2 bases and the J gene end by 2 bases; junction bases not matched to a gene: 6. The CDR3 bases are TGTGCCAGCTCACCAATGGGGACAGAAGCCTACGAGCAGTACTTC. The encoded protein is CASSPMGTEAYEQYF. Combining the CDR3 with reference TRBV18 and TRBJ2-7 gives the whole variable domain NAGVMQNPRHLVRRRGQEARLRCSPMKGHSHVYWYRQLPEEGLKFMVYLQKENIIDESGMPKERFSAEFPKEGPSILRIQQVVRGDSAAYFCASSPMGTEAYEQYFGPGTRLTVT.

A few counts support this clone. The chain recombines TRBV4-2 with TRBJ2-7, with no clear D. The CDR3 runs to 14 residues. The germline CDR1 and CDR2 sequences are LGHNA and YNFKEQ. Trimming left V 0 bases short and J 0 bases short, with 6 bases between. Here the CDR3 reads CASSQELRSYEQYF. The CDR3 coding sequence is TGTGCCAGCAGCCAAGAACTTCGCTCCTACGAGCAGTACTTC.

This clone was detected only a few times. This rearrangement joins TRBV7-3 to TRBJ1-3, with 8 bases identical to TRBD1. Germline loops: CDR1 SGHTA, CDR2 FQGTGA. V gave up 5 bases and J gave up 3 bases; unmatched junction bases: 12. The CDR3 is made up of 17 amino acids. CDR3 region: CASSQMRTGKGGNTIYF. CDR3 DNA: TGTGCCAGCAGCCAGATGCGGACAGGGAAAGGTGGAAACACCATATATTTT.

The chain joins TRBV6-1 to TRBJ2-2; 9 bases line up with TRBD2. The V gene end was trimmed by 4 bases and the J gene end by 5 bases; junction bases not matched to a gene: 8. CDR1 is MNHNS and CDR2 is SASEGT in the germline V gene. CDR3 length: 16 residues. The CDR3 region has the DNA TGTGCCAGCAGTGGGGTAGCGGGAGTGGGGACCGGGGAGCTGTTTTTT. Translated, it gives CASSGVAGVGTGELFF.

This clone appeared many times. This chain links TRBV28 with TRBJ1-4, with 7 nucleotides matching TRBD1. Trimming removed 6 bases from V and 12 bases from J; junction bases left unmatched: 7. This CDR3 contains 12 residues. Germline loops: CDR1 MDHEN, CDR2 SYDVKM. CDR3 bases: TGTGCCAGCAGGAAGGGGGCCGGGGAACTGTTTTTT. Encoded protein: CASRKGAGELFF. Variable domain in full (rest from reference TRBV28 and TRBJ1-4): DVKVTQSSRYLVKRTGEKVFLECVQDMDHENMFWYRQDPGLGLRLIYFSYDVKMKEKGDIPEGYSVSREKKERFSLILESASTNQTSMYLCASRKGAGELFFGSGTQLSVL.

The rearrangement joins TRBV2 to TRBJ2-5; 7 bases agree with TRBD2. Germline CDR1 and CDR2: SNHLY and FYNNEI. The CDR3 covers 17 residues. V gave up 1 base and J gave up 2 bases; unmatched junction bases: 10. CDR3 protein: CASSEEVLALVQETQYF. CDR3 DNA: TGTGCCAGCAGTGAAGAGGTACTAGCGCTGGTACAAGAGACCCAGTACTTC.

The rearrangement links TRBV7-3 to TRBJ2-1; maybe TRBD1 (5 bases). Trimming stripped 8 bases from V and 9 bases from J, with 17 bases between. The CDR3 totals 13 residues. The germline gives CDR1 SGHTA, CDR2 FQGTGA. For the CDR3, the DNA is TGTGCCAGCTCCCTGGGGCTAGACGGTGAGCAGTTCTTC. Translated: CASSLGLDGEQFF.

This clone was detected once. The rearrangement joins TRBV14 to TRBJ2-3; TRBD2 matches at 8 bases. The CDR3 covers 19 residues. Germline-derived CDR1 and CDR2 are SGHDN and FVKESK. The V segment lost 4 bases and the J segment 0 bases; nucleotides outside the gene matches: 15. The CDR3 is CASSPPTLADIGSTDTQYF. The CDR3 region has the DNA TGTGCCAGCAGCCCCCCTACACTAGCGGACATCGGGAGCACAGATACGCAGTATTTT.

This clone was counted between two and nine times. CDR3 loop: CASSENTSGNTIYF. The CDR3 DNA reads as TGCGCCAGCAGTGAAAACACCTCTGGAAACACCATATATTTT. The chain carries TRBV10-1 and TRBJ1-3; D is ambiguous. This CDR3 spans 14 amino acids. The V gene lost 3 bases and the J gene lost 0 bases, with 6 bases spanning the gap. Germline values: CDR1 WNHNN, CDR2 SYGVQD (reference sequence).

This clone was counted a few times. The CDR3 DNA is TGTGCCAGCAGTTACTCGAACAGGGCCGCTGGAAACACCATATATTTT. Encoded protein: CASSYSNRAAGNTIYF. The V gene is TRBV6-5, the J gene TRBJ1-3, with D possibly TRBD1 on 6 matching bases. This CDR3 has 16 amino acids. Trimming removed 0 bases from V and 2 bases from J, with 11 bases in between. Looked up from germline, CDR1 is MNHEY and CDR2 is SVGAGI.

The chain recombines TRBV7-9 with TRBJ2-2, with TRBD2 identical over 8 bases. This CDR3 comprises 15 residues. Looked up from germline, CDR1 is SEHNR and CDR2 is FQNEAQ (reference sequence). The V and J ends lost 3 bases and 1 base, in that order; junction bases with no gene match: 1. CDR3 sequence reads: CASSLGLGNTGELFF. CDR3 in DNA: TGTGCCAGCAGCTTGGGACTAGGGAACACCGGGGAGCTGTTTTTT.

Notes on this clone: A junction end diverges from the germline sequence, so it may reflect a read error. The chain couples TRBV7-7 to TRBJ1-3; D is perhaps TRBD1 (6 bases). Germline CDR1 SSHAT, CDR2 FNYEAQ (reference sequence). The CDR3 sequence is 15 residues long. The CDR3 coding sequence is TGTGCTAGCAGCTTAGAAGACAGGCCTGGAAACACCATATATTTT. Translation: CASSLEDRPGNTIYF.

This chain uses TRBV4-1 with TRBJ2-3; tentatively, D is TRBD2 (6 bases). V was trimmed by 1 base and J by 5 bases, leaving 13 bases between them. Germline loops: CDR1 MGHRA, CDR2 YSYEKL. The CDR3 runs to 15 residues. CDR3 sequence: CASSQVWTKVDTQYF. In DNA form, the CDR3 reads TGCGCCAGCAGCCAAGTCTGGACTAAAGTAGATACGCAGTATTTT.

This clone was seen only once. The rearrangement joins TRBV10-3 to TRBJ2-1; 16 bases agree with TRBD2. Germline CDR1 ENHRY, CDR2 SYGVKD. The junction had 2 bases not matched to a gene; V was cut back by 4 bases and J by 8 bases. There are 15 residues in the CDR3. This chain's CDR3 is CAISAGLAGGDEQFF. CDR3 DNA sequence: TGTGCCATCAGTGCGGGACTAGCGGGAGGGGATGAGCAGTTCTTC.

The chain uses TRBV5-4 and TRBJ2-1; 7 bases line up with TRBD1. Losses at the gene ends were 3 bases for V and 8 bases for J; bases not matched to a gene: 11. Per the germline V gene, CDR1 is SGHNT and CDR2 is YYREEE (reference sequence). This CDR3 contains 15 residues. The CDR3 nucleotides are TGTGCCAGCAGCTGGGCGACAGGGAAAGGATATGAGCAGTTCTTC. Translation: CASSWATGKGYEQFF. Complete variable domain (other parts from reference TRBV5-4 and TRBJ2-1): ETGVTQSPTHLIKTRGQQVTLRCSSQSGHNTVSWYQQALGQGPQFIFQYYREEENGRGNFPPRFSGLQFPNYSSELNVNALELDDSALYLCASSWATGKGYEQFFGPGTRLTVL.

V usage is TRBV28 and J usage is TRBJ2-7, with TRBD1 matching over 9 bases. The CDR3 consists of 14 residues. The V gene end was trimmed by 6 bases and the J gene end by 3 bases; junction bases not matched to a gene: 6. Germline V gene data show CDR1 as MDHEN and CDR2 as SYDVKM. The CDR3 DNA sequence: TGTGCCAGCAGGCTAGACAGGGGGAACTACGAGCAGTACTTC. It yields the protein CASRLDRGNYEQYF. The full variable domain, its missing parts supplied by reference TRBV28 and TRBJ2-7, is DVKVTQSSRYLVKRTGEKVFLECVQDMDHENMFWYRQDPGLGLRLIYFSYDVKMKEKGDIPEGYSVSREKKERFSLILESASTNQTSMYLCASRLDRGNYEQYFGPGTRLTVT.

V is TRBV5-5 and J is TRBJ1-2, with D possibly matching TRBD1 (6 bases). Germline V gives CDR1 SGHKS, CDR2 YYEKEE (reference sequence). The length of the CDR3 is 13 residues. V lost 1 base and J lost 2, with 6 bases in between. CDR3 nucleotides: TGTGCCAGCAGCTTGCAGGGGAACTATGGCTACACCTTC. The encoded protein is CASSLQGNYGYTF. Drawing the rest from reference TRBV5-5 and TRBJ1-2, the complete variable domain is DAGVTQSPTHLIKTRGQQVTLRCSPISGHKSVSWYQQVLGQGPQFIFQYYEKEERGRGNFPDRFSARQFPNYSSELNVNALLLGDSALYLCASSLQGNYGYTFGSGTRLTVV.

The CDR3 here is CASRPISGRGNEQFF. The DNA of the CDR3 is TGTGCCAGCAGGCCCATTAGCGGGAGGGGCAATGAGCAGTTCTTC. The genes are TRBV7-9 and TRBJ2-1; 11 nucleotides agree with TRBD2. The CDR3 is 15 residues long. The germline V gene encodes CDR1 SEHNR and CDR2 FQNEAQ (reference sequence). V lost 6 bases and J lost 6; bases outside the gene matches: 7.